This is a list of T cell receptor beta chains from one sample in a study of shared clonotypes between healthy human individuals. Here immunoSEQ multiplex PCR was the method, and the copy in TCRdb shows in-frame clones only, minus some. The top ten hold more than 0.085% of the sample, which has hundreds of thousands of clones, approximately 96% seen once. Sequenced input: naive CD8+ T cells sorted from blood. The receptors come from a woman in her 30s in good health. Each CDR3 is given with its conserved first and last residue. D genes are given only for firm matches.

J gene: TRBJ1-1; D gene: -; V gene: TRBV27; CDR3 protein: CASSSGSGTEAFF
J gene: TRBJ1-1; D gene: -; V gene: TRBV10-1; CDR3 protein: CASYWGEIFMNTEAFF
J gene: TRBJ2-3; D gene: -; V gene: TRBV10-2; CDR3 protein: CASSGSMGEGRTDTQYF
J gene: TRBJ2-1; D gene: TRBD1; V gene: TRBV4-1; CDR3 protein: CASSQGDRVDEQFF
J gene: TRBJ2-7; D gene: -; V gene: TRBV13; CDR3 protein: CASSFSSYEQYF
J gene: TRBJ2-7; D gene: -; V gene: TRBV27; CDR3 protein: CASSLGARYEQYF
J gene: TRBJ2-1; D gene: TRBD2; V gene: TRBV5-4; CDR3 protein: CASSTTGTSRMQFF
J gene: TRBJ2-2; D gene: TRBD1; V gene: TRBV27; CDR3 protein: CASARGPGELFF
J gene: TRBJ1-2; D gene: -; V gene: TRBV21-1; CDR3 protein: CASSKETFRTNFRKANYGYTF
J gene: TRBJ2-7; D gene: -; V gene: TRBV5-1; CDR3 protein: CASSVESTNYEQYF
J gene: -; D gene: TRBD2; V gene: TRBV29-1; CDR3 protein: CSVQGLAGYAYEQYF
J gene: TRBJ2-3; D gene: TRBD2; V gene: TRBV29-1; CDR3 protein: CSAGTSGSTDTQYF
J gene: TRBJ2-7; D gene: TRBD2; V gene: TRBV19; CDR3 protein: CASTRGGTSDEQYF
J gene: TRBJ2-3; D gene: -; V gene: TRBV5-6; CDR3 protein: CASSYKRRTDTQYF
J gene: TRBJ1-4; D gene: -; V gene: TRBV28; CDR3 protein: CASSTGLRNEKLFF
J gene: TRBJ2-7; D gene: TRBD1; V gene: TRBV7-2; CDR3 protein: CASSVGTGRDEQYF
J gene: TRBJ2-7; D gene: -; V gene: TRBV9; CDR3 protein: CASSVAQGTLYEQYF
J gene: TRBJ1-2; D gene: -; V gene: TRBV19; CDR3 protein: CASSPRRASSAGGYGYTF
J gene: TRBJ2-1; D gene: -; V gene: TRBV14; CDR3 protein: CASSGTYNEQFF
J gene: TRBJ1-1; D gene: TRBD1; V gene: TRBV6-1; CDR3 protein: CASSARRGPIGTEAFF
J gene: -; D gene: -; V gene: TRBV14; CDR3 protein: CASSTLGTSIYEQYF
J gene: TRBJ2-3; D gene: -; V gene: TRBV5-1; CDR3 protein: CASSLGQGGGTDTQYF